These 12 T cell receptor beta chains were all obtained from the same sample, sequenced in a study of T-cell reconstitution after alpha-beta-depleted transplantation in children. The authors prepared the TCRbeta library with unique molecular identifiers. Via MiXCR, TCRdb re-called the PCR reads, giving one row per CDR3 protein. The sample has around 94,000 distinct CDR3 sequences, roughly 7.6% seen once. This specimen consisted of PBMCs, obtained before TCRalphabeta/CD19-depleted stem cell transplant. These receptors came from a boy younger than 10 with acute lymphoblastic leukemia, due to receive a stem cell transplant.

This clonotype was observed many times. The genes are TRBV20-1 and TRBJ1-1; no reliable D call. The length of the CDR3 is 17 residues. Germline V gene data show CDR1 as DFQATT and CDR2 as SNEGSKA (reference sequence). The CDR3 is CSPKAFGRSLMNTEAFF. CDR3 bases: TGCAGCCCTAAGGCTTTTGGACGGTCACTCATGAACACTGAAGCTTTCTTT.

In this sample, this clonotype turned up a few times. The J gene is TRBJ1-2, the V gene TRBV20-1; tentatively, D is TRBD1 (6 bases). The CDR3 spans 12 residues. V was trimmed by 1 base and J by 4 bases, leaving 7 bases between them. Germline values: CDR1 DFQATT, CDR2 SNEGSKA (reference sequence). The CDR3 DNA reads TGCAGTGCTAGAGTCAGGGGCTATGGCTACACCTTC. It yields the protein CSARVRGYGYTF.

The table lists this clonotype with many counts. The J gene is TRBJ1-2, the V gene TRBV19; 7 bases fit TRBD1. J was trimmed by 5 bases and V by 0 bases; bases with no gene match: 12. The germline V gene encodes CDR1 LNHDA and CDR2 SQIVND (reference sequence). The CDR3 loop spans 17 amino acids. The CDR3 region is CASSIDAADRVLYGYTF. CDR3 nucleotides: TGTGCCAGTAGTATAGATGCCGCTGACAGGGTATTGTATGGCTACACCTTC.

This rearrangement joins TRBV3-1 to TRBJ2-5; D is perhaps TRBD1 or TRBD2 (6 bases each). CDR3 length: 15 amino acids. CDR1 and CDR2 (germline): LGHDT, YNNKEL (reference sequence). V was clipped by 11 bases and J by 5 bases, with 24 bases between them. The CDR3 sequence: CASCQGVGGDETQYF. The CDR3 nucleotides read TGTGCCTCCTGCCAAGGGGTCGGGGGCGATGAGACCCAGTACTTC.

This clonotype has more than one count but fewer than ten. The chain uses TRBV3-1 and TRBJ1-3; D is uncertain. Germline values: CDR1 LGHDT, CDR2 YNNKEL (reference sequence). Trimming shortened V by 4 bases and J by 3 bases, and 19 bases separated the two germline ends. The CDR3 totals 17 residues. The CDR3 protein is CASSPVRRYRGGNTIYF. CDR3 bases: TGTGCCAGCAGCCCCGTCAGGCGCTACCGGGGTGGAAACACCATATATTTT.

The rearrangement joins TRBV4-3 to TRBJ2-2; TRBD2 aligns across 10 bases. This CDR3 is 18 amino acids long. V lost 3 bases, J lost 7 bases, and 14 bases stayed unmatched. Germline CDR1 and CDR2: LGHNA and YSLEER. The CDR3 DNA is TGCGCCAGCAGCCAGTTAGTTGGGAGCGGGGGGGCCTTCGGGGAGCTGTTTTTT. Translation: CASSQLVGSGGAFGELFF.

The chain joins TRBV12-5 to TRBJ2-6; no reliable D call. CDR1 LGHNT and CDR2 FRNRAP come from the germline V gene. The CDR3 is 13 amino acids. V lost 3 bases to trimming and J lost 2 bases, with 2 bases between them. As DNA, the CDR3 is TGTGCTAGTGGTTTCGCTGGGGCCAACGTCCTGACTTTC. It codes for CASGFAGANVLTF.

This clonotype came up a few times. CDR3 sequence (DNA): TGTGCCAGCAGCTTAGTAACTGGAAACACCATATATTTT. It yields the protein CASSLVTGNTIYF. This chain uses TRBV13 with TRBJ1-3; D unclear. The CDR3 sequence is 13 residues long. V dropped 1 base and J dropped 2 bases, with 3 bases sitting between them. Germline V gives CDR1 PRHDT, CDR2 FYEKMQ (reference sequence).

The sample holds many counts of this clonotype. This chain links TRBV7-8 with TRBJ1-2; 8 bases align to TRBD1. The germline V gene has CDR1 SGHVS and CDR2 FQNEAQ. J gave up 4 bases and V 4 bases, and 8 bases lay outside the gene matches. CDR3 length: 15 residues. CDR3 residues: CASSSPDRGGYGYTF. CDR3 nucleotide sequence: TGTGCCAGCAGCTCTCCAGACAGGGGAGGCTATGGCTACACCTTC.

Many counts were recorded for this clonotype. The chain carries TRBV7-2 and TRBJ2-1; TRBD2 might be the D (7 bases). Looked up from germline, CDR1 is SGHTA and CDR2 is FQGNSA. The CDR3 loop spans 15 amino acids. The V and J ends lost 5 bases and 2 bases respectively, with 13 bases between them. Here the CDR3 DNA reads TGTGCCAGCAGCAACGCGGGGGCCCCCTACAATGAGCAGTTCTTC. This sequence encodes CASSNAGAPYNEQFF.

This clonotype was seen more than once but under ten times. The chain couples TRBV6-2 or TRBV6-3 to TRBJ1-1; the D gene is possibly TRBD1 (5 bases). Looked up from germline, CDR1 is MNHEY and CDR2 is SVGEGT. The CDR3 is made up of 12 amino acids. DNA of the CDR3: TGTGCGGAGAGGGGTTTGAACACTGAAGCTTTCTTT. Translated: CAERGLNTEAFF.

This clonotype was counted many times. This chain links TRBV5-1 with TRBJ2-7, with D possibly called TRBD1 or TRBD2 (5 bases each). Trimming shortened V by 4 bases and J by 3 bases, and 11 bases separated the two germline ends. Germline CDR1 reads SGHRS; CDR2 reads YFSETQ. The CDR3 runs to 13 residues. The CDR3 loop is CASSPGTVYEQYF. The CDR3 DNA sequence: TGCGCCAGCAGCCCCGGGACCGTCTACGAGCAGTACTTC.